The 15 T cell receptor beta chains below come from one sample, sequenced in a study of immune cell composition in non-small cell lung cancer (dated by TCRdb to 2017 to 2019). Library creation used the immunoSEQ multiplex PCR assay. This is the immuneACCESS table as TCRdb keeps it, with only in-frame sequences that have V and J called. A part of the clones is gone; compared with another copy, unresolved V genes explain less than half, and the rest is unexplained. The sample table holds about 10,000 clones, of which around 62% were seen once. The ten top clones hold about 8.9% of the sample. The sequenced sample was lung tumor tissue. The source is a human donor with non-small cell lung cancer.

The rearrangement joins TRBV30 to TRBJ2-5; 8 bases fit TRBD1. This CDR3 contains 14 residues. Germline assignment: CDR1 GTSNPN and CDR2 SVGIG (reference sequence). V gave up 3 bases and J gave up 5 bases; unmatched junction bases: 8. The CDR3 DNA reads TGTGCCTGGAGGAAACCAGGGGGCGAGGAGACCCAGTACTTC. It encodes CAWRKPGGEETQYF.

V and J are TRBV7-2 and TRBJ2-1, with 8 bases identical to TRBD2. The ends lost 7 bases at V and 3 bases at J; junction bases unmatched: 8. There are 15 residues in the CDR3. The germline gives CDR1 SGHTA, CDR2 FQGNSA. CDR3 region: CASTGTSGNYNEQFF. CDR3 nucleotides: TGTGCCAGCACGGGAACTAGCGGCAACTACAATGAGCAGTTCTTC.

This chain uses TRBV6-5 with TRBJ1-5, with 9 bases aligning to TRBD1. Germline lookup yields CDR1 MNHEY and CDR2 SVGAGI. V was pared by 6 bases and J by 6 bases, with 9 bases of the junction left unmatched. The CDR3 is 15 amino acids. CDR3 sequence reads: CASRARDRVRQPQHF. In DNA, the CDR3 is TGTGCCAGCAGAGCCCGGGACAGGGTGCGTCAGCCCCAGCATTTT.

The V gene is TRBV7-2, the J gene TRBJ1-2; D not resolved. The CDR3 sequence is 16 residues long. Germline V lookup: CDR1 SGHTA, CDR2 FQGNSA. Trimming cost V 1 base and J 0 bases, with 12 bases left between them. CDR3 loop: CASSLDRQFPNYGYTF. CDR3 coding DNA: TGTGCCAGCAGCTTAGACCGGCAATTTCCTAACTATGGCTACACCTTC.

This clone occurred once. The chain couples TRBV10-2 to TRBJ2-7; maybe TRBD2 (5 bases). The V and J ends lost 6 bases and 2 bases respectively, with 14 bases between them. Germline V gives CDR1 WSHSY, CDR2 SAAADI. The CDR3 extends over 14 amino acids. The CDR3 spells CASRNGEGPYEQYF. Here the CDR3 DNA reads TGCGCCAGCAGGAACGGTGAGGGCCCCTACGAGCAGTACTTC.

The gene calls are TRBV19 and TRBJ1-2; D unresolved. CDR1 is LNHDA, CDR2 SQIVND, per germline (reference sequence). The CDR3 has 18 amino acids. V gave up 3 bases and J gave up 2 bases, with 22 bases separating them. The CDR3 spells CASSITLLEGSSNYGYTF. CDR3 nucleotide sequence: TGTGCCAGTAGTATTACCCTCCTGGAGGGCTCATCGAACTATGGCTACACCTTC.

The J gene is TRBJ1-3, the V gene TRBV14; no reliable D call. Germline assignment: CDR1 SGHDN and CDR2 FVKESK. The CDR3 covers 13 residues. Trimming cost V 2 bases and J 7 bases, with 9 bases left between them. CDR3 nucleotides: TGTGCCAGCAGCCAATCAGGCGGGAACACCATATATTTT. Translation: CASSQSGGNTIYF.

CDR3 nucleotides: TGTGCTAGTGGTTTTGGTAACCGGGGCTCGAACACTGAAGCTTTCTTT. Amino acid sequence: CASGFGNRGSNTEAFF. J is TRBJ1-1 and V is TRBV12-5; TRBD1 might be the D (5 bases). CDR3 size: 16 residues. The ends were cut back, 3 bases at V and 1 base at J, with 15 bases in the middle. Germline lookup yields CDR1 LGHNT and CDR2 FRNRAP.

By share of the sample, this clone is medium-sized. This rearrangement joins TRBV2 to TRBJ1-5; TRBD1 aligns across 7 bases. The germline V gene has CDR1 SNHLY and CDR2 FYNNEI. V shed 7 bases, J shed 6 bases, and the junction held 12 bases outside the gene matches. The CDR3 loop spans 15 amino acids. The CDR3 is CASTTTDRVRQPQHF. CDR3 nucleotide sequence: TGTGCCAGCACCACGACCGACAGGGTCCGTCAGCCCCAGCATTTT.

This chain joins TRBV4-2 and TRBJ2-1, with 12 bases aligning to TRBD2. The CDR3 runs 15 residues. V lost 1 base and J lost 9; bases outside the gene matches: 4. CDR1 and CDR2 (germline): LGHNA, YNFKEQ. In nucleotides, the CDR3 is TGTGCCAGCAGCCAAGCGCAGGGACTAGCGGGTGAGCAGTTCTTC. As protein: CASSQAQGLAGEQFF.

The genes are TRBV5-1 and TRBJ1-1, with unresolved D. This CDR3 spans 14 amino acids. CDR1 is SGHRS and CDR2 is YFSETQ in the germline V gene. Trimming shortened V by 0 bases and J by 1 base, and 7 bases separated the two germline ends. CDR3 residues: CASSLERTNTEAFF. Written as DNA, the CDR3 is TGCGCCAGCAGCTTGGAGAGAACGAACACTGAAGCTTTCTTT.

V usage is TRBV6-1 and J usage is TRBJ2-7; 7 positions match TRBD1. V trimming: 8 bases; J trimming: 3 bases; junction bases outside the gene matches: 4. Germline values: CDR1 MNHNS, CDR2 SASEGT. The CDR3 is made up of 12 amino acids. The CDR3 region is CASVNRGYEQYF. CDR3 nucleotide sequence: TGTGCCAGCGTGAACAGGGGCTACGAGCAGTACTTC.

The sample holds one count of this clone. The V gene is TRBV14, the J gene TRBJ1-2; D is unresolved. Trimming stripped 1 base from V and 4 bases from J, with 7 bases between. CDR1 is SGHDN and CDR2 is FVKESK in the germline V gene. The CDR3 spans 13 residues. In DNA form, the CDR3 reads TGTGCCAGCAGCCAAGGACGGTTCTATGGCTACACCTTC. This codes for CASSQGRFYGYTF.

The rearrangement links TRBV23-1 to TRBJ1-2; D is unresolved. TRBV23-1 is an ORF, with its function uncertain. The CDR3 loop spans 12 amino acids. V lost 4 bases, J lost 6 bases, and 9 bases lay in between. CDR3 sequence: CASSRAHDGYTF. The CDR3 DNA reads TGCGCCAGCAGTCGGGCTCATGATGGCTACACCTTC.

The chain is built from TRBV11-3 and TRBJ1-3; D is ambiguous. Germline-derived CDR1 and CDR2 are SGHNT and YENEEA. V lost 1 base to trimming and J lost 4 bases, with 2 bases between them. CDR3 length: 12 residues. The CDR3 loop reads CASSLGGNTIYF. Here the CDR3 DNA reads TGTGCCAGCAGCTTAGGCGGAAACACCATATATTTT.